One sample yielded the 10 T cell receptor beta chains listed below, sequenced in a study of blood T cell repertoires in COVID-19. Libraries were prepared by immunoSEQ multiplex PCR; TCRdb keeps only in-frame clonotypes and omits some of them. The table lists 240,000 or so clones, just under 85% of them singletons. Material: peripheral blood. These receptors originate from a woman aged 80 or over with acute or convalescent COVID-19.

The V gene is TRBV5-6, the J gene TRBJ2-7, with D perhaps TRBD1 (6 bases). Per the germline V gene, CDR1 is SGHDT and CDR2 is YYEEEE. This CDR3 spans 14 amino acids. Trimming removed 4 bases at V and 5 bases at J, with 16 bases between. Here the CDR3 reads CASSLGGMDHEQYF. CDR3 nucleotides: TGTGCCAGCAGCCTAGGGGGAATGGACCACGAGCAGTACTTC.

The J gene is TRBJ2-1, the V gene TRBV5-1; D perhaps matches TRBD2 (6 bases). The CDR3 length is 16 residues. Germline CDR1 is SGHRS and CDR2 is YFSETQ. The V end was cut by 4 bases, the J end by 4 bases, with 18 bases between. The CDR3 spells CASSPRGSGVYNEQFF. CDR3 nucleotide sequence: TGCGCCAGCAGCCCCCGGGGTAGCGGAGTGTACAATGAGCAGTTCTTC.

The V gene is TRBV3-1 (or the pseudogene TRBV3-2), the J gene TRBJ2-3; tentatively, D is TRBD2 (6 bases). Per the germline V gene, CDR1 is LGHDT and CDR2 is YNNKEL (reference sequence). This CDR3 is built from 15 residues. V was trimmed by 1 base and J by 4 bases, leaving 12 bases between them. CDR3 region: CASSQGVGRPDTQYF. As DNA, the CDR3 is TGTGCCAGCAGCCAAGGTGTAGGGAGGCCAGATACGCAGTATTTT.

As for this clone: This sample includes further DNA sequences coding for the same CDR3. The chain joins TRBV7-9 to TRBJ2-2; D unresolved. This CDR3 region has 13 residues. Per germline, CDR1 SEHNR and CDR2 FQNEAQ (reference sequence). Trimming stripped 4 bases from V and 0 bases from J, with 3 bases between. CDR3 DNA: TGTGCCAGCAGCTCCGCGAACACCGGGGAGCTGTTTTTT. Translated: CASSSANTGELFF.

The J gene is TRBJ1-6, the V gene TRBV3-1 (or the pseudogene TRBV3-2); 8 bases fit TRBD1. CDR1 and CDR2 from the germline V gene are LGHDT and YNNKEL (reference sequence). The length of the CDR3 is 16 residues. V lost 4 bases and J lost 6; bases outside the gene matches: 8. CDR3 sequence: CASSLESGGSNSPLHF. The CDR3 DNA reads TGTGCCAGCAGCCTAGAATCAGGGGGCTCTAATTCACCCCTCCACTTT.

This CDR3 is CASSPSGSQETQYF. In DNA, the CDR3 is TGTGCCAGCTCACCCTCGGGGTCGCAAGAGACCCAGTACTTC. The chain couples TRBV18 to TRBJ2-5; a weak D match, TRBD2 (5 bases). This CDR3 is 14 amino acids long. Germline values: CDR1 KGHSH, CDR2 LQKENI. V was pared by 3 bases and J by 2 bases, with 10 bases between.

The genes are TRBV5-6 and TRBJ1-2, with TRBD1 matching over 9 bases. This CDR3 spans 14 amino acids. Losses at the gene ends were 4 bases for V and 8 bases for J; bases not matched to a gene: 9. Germline values: CDR1 SGHDT, CDR2 YYEEEE. CDR3 nucleotides: TGTGCCAGCAGCCGACCGGGACAGGGCTTCGGCTACACCTTC. It translates to CASSRPGQGFGYTF.

This clone came up once. The genes are TRBV5-6 and TRBJ1-6, with a weak D call TRBD1 (6 bases). CDR3 length: 16 residues. Germline V gene sequence: CDR1 SGHDT, CDR2 YYEEEE. V was trimmed by 5 bases and J by 2 bases, leaving 14 bases between them. The CDR3 protein is CASSSPGTTYNSPLHF. The CDR3 DNA is TGTGCCAGCAGTTCCCCAGGGACAACCTATAATTCACCCCTCCACTTT.

V gene TRBV28 combines with J gene TRBJ2-1; TRBD1 might be the D (5 bases). The CDR3 extends over 15 amino acids. The germline gives CDR1 MDHEN, CDR2 SYDVKM. The V gene lost 4 bases and the J gene lost 7 bases, with 17 bases spanning the gap. The DNA for the CDR3 is TGTGCCAGCAGTTCCCCGGCCAGGGTTTCAAATGAGCAGTTCTTC. Translated: CASSSPARVSNEQFF.

The V gene is TRBV2, the J gene TRBJ1-2; D is ambiguous. This CDR3 has 14 amino acids. Germline V lookup: CDR1 SNHLY, CDR2 FYNNEI. Trimming cost V 4 bases and J 2 bases, with 11 bases left between them. The CDR3 protein is CASSVNGENYGYTF. The CDR3 nucleotides are TGTGCCAGCAGTGTGAACGGGGAGAACTATGGCTACACCTTC.